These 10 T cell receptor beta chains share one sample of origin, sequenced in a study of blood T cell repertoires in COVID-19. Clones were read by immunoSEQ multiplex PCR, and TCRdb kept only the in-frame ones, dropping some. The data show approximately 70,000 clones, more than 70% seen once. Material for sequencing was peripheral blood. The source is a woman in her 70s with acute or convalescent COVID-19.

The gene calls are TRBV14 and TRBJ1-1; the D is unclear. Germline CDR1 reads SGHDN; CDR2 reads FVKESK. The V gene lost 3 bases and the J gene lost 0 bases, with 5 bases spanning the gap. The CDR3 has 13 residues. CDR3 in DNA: TGTGCCAGCAGCCATCTGTTGAACACTGAAGCTTTCTTT. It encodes CASSHLLNTEAFF.

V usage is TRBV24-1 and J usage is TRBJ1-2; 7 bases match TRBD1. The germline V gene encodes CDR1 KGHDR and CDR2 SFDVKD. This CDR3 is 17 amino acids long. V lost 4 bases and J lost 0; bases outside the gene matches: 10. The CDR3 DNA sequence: TGTGCCACCAGTGACTCTTCCGGGACAGCTCCTAACTATGGCTACACCTTC. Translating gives CATSDSSGTAPNYGYTF.

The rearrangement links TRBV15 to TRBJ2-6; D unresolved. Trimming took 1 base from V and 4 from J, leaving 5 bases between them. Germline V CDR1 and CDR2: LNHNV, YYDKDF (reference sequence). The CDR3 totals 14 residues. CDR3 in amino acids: CATSRVEGANVLTF. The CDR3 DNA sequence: TGTGCCACCAGCAGAGTCGAGGGGGCCAACGTCCTGACTTTC.

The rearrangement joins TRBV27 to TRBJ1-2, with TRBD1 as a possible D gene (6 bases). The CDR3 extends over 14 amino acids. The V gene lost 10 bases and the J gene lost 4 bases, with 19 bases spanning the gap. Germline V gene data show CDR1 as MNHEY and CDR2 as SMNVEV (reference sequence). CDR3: CATGRGPPSYGYTF. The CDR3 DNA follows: TGTGCCACCGGGCGGGGGCCCCCCTCCTATGGCTACACCTTC.

The DNA for the CDR3 is TGTGCCAGCAGCTTAACCTATCGGGAGACCCAGTACTTC. This encodes CASSLTYRETQYF. The chain joins TRBV7-3 to TRBJ2-5, with D hard to call. Germline V CDR1 and CDR2: SGHTA, FQGTGA. The CDR3 covers 13 residues. V lost 0 bases and J lost 5, with 7 bases in between.

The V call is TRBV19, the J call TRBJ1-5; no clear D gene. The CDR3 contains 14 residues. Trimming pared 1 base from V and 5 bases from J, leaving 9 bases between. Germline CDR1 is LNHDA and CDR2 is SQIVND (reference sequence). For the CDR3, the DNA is TGTGCCAGTAGTATAGGTCCCACTTATCAGCCCCAGCATTTT. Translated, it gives CASSIGPTYQPQHF.

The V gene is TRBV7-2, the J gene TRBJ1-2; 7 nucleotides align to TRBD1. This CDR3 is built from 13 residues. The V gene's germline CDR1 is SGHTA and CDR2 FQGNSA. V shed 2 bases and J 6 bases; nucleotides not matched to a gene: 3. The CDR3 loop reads CASSLRGQDGYTF. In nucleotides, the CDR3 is TGTGCCAGCAGCTTAAGGGGGCAAGATGGCTACACCTTC.

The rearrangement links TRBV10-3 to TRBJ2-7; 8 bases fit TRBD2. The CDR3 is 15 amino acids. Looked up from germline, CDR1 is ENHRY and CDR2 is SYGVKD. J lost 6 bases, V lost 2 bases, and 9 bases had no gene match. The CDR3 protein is CAISEPTSGLGEQYF. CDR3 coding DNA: TGTGCCATCAGTGAGCCTACTAGCGGCCTGGGCGAGCAGTACTTC.

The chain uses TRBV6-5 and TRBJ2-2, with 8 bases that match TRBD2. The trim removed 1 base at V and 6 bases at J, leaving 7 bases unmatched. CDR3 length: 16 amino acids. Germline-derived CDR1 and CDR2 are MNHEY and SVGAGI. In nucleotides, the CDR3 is TGTGCCAGCAGTTACTTCACCGGGGGGGCAGCCGGGGAGCTGTTTTTT. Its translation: CASSYFTGGAAGELFF.

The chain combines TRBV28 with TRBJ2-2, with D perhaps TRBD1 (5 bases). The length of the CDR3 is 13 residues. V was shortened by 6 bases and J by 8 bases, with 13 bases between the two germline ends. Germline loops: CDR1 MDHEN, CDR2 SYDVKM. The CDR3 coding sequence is TGTGCCAGCAGGGCTAATAAGGGGGGGGAGCTGTTTTTT. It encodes CASRANKGGELFF.